What follows are 19 T cell receptor beta chains derived from one specimen sequenced in a study of T cell clusters in autoimmune cytopenias. Each sample's input was around 270 ng genomic DNA, 35,000 to 40,000 genome equivalents. Multiplex touch-down PCR amplified TRB using TRB-A and TRB-B pools in one tube. TCRdb re-analyzed the multiplex PCR reads; it lists each CDR3 protein once, without DNA. The sample yields 11,000 or so distinct CDR3 sequences, of which the top ten take up around 21%. These sequences were also reported in another study, on T cell repertoires in aging, cancer and after chemotherapy.

The source material was peripheral blood. The receptors derive from a human donor in good health.

The rearrangement joins TRBV10-3 to TRBJ1-6. The CDR3 runs 12 residues. The V gene's germline CDR1 is ENHRY and CDR2 SYGVKD. CDR3: CAISESTSPLHF.

Here the CDR3 reads CASSEAQGGRVTQYF. The V gene is TRBV6-5, the J gene TRBJ2-3; TCRdb designates TRBD1, a call that cannot be tested without DNA. The CDR3 spans 15 residues. Germline lookup yields CDR1 MNHEY and CDR2 SVGAGI.

The chain employs TRBV6-5 and TRBJ2-7; the D call of TRBD1 rests on TCRdb alone, since no DNA is present to check it. The CDR3 runs 16 residues. Germline assignment: CDR1 MNHEY and CDR2 SVGAGI. The CDR3 reads CASSSRMTVASYEQYF.

Frequency places this clonotype as medium-sized. This chain joins TRBV29-1 and TRBJ2-1. Looked up from germline, CDR1 is SQVTM and CDR2 is ANQGSEA. This CDR3 has 14 residues. CDR3 amino acids: CSAEVAGSYNEQFF.

The V call is TRBV18, the J call TRBJ2-5; TCRdb's D call of TRBD1 is untestable without DNA. CDR1 and CDR2 from the germline V gene are KGHSH and LQKENI. This CDR3 region has 12 residues. CDR3: CASSPAGETQYF.

The CDR3 sequence: CALEGIAKNIQYF. This chain uses TRBV30 with TRBJ2-4. This CDR3 is built from 13 residues. Germline V gives CDR1 GTSNPN, CDR2 SVGIG (reference sequence).

This clonotype ranks as medium-sized in terms of frequency. V and J are TRBV5-4 and TRBJ2-2; TCRdb gives TRBD1 as the D gene, but with no DNA this cannot be confirmed. Germline lookup yields CDR1 SGHNT and CDR2 YYREEE (reference sequence). There are 15 residues in the CDR3. The CDR3 reads CASRQTGTLTGELFF.

V is TRBV5-4 and J is TRBJ2-2; TCRdb calls TRBD1, which cannot be checked without DNA. The CDR3 is 15 residues long. The germline V gene encodes CDR1 SGHNT and CDR2 YYREEE (reference sequence). CDR3 amino acids: CASSSRGANTGELFF.

This clonotype is called medium-sized based on its frequency. The chain recombines TRBV29-1 with TRBJ1-3. In germline, CDR1 is SQVTM, CDR2 ANQGSEA. This CDR3 comprises 13 residues. The chain's CDR3 is CSVVKDSGNTIYF.

The rearrangement joins TRBV6-5 to TRBJ2-7; as DNA is missing, the TRBD1 call by TCRdb cannot be tested. The germline gives CDR1 MNHEY, CDR2 SVGAGI. There are 15 residues in the CDR3. CDR3: CASSYLGQGLYEQYF.

The J gene is TRBJ2-1, the V gene TRBV20-1; TCRdb's D call of TRBD1 is untestable without DNA. The CDR3 covers 13 residues. Germline V lookup: CDR1 DFQATT, CDR2 SNEGSKA (reference sequence). The CDR3 here is CSAQEGGIGEQFF.

This chain connects TRBV6-6 to TRBJ1-6; TCRdb's D gene call, TRBD1, goes unchecked for lack of DNA. The CDR3 sequence is 12 residues long. Germline V gene data show CDR1 as MNHNY and CDR2 as SVGAGI (reference sequence). The CDR3 here is CAASEGGSPLHF.

In terms of frequency, this clonotype is medium-sized. This chain links TRBV27 with TRBJ1-2; there is no DNA to check the TCRdb D call of TRBD1. Germline CDR1 is MNHEY and CDR2 is SMNVEV (reference sequence). The CDR3 is 14 residues long. The CDR3 region is CASRPVGGRYGYTF.

The chain employs TRBV29-1 and TRBJ2-7; absent DNA, TCRdb's TRBD2 call cannot be checked. Germline CDR1 SQVTM, CDR2 ANQGSEA. The CDR3 has 14 amino acids. The CDR3 region is CSVSPASGRHEQYF.

The gene calls are TRBV7-2 and TRBJ2-3; TCRdb proposes TRBD1, but this gene call is untestable without DNA. This CDR3 is built from 11 residues. Per the germline V gene, CDR1 is SGHTA and CDR2 is FQGNSA. The CDR3: CASSPVDTQYF.

The gene calls are TRBV19 and TRBJ1-2. The CDR3 has 16 residues. Germline V lookup: CDR1 LNHDA, CDR2 SQIVND (reference sequence). The CDR3 loop reads CASSIALGRAGYGYTF.

The rearrangement links TRBV6-5 to TRBJ2-3; there is no DNA to check the TCRdb D call of TRBD1. Germline CDR1 reads MNHEY; CDR2 reads SVGAGI. The CDR3 covers 14 residues. The CDR3 region is CASSYSFGGDTQYF.

Judged by frequency, this clonotype is medium-sized (0.01 to 0.1%). This chain uses TRBV19 with TRBJ1-5. Germline V lookup: CDR1 LNHDA, CDR2 SQIVND (reference sequence). There are 15 residues in the CDR3. The CDR3 here is CASSMTSGAGMAQHF.

Here the CDR3 reads CASSPSGSKDNEQFF. The chain uses TRBV14 and TRBJ2-1. CDR3 length equals 15 residues. Germline V gene data show CDR1 as SGHDN and CDR2 as FVKESK.